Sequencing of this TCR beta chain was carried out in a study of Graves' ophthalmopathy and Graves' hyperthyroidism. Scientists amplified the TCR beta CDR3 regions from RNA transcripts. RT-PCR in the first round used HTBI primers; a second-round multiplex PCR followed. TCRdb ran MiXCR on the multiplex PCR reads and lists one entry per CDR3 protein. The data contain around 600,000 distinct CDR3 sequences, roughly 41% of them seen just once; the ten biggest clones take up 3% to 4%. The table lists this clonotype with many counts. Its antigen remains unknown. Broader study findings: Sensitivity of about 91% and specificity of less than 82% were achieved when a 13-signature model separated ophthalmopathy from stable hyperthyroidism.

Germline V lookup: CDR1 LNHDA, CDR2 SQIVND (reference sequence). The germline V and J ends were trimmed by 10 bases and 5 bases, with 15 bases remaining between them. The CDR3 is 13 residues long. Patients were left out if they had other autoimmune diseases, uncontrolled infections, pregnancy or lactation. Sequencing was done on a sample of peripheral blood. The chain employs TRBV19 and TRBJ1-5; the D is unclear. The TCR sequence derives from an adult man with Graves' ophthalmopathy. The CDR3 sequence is CATARRVDQPQHF. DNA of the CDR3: TGTGCCACCGCACGGAGGGTTGATCAGCCCCAGCATTTT.